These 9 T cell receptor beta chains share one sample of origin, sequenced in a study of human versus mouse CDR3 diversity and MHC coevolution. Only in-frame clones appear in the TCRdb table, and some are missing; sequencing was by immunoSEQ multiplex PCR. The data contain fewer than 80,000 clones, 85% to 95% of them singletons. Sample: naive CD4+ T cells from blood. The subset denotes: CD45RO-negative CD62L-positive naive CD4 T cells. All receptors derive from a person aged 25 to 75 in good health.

The CDR3 is CASSQDRAEKLFF. In DNA, the CDR3 is TGTGCCAGCAGTCAAGACAGGGCGGAAAAACTGTTTTTT. The chain joins TRBV6-1 to TRBJ1-4, with 7 bases that match TRBD1. This CDR3 region has 13 residues. Looked up from germline, CDR1 is MNHNS and CDR2 is SASEGT. V lost 5 bases, J lost 8 bases, and 5 bases stayed unmatched.

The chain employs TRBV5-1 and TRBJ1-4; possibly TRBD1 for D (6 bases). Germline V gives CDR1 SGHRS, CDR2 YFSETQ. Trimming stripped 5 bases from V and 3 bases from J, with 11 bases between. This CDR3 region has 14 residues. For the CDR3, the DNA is TGCGCCAGCAGGGCAGGGGCCCCTAATGAAAAACTGTTTTTT. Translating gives CASRAGAPNEKLFF.

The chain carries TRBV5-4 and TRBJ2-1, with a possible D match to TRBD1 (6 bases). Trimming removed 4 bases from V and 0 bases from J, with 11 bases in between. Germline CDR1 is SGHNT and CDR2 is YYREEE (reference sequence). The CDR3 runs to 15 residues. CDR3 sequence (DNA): TGTGCCAGCAGCCCTGGGGGCTTCTCCTACAATGAGCAGTTCTTC. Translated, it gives CASSPGGFSYNEQFF.

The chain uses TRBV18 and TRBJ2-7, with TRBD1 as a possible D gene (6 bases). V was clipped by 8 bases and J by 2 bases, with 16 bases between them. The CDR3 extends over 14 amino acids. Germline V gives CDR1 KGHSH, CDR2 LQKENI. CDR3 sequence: CASQHREEAYEQYF. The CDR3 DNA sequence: TGTGCCAGCCAGCACAGGGAAGAGGCCTACGAGCAGTACTTC.

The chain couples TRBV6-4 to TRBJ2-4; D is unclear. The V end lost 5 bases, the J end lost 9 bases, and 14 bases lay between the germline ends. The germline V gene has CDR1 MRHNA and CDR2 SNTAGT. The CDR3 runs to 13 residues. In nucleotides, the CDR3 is TGTGCCAGCAGTACGGGTCCACGACTCATTCAGTACTTC. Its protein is CASSTGPRLIQYF.

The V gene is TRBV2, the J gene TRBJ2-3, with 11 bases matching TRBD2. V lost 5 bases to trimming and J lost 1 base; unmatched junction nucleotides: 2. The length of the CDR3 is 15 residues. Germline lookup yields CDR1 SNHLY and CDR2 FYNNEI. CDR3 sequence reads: CASSQTSGGTDTQYF. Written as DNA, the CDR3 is TGTGCCAGCAGTCAGACTAGCGGGGGCACAGATACGCAGTATTTT.

The CDR3 loop reads CASSQSGGNPTNEKLFF. Here the CDR3 DNA reads TGCGCCAGCAGTCAATCGGGAGGGAATCCAACTAATGAAAAACTGTTTTTT. V and J are TRBV23-1 and TRBJ1-4; D remains ambiguous. TRBV23-1 is an open reading frame, and its role is uncertain. V gave up 0 bases and J gave up 0 bases, with 11 bases separating them. The CDR3 consists of 17 residues.

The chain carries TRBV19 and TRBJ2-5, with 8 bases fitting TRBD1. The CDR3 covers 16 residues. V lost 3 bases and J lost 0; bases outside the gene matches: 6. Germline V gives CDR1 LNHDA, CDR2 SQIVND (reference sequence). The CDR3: CASSISWTGYQETQYF. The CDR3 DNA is TGTGCCAGTAGTATTAGTTGGACAGGGTACCAAGAGACCCAGTACTTC.

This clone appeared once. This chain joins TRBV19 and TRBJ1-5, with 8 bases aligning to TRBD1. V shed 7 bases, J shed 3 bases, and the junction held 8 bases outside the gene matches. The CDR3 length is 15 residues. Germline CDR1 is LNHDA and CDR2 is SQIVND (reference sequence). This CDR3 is CASMPGQGFNQPQHF. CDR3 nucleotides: TGTGCCAGTATGCCCGGACAGGGTTTCAATCAGCCCCAGCATTTT.